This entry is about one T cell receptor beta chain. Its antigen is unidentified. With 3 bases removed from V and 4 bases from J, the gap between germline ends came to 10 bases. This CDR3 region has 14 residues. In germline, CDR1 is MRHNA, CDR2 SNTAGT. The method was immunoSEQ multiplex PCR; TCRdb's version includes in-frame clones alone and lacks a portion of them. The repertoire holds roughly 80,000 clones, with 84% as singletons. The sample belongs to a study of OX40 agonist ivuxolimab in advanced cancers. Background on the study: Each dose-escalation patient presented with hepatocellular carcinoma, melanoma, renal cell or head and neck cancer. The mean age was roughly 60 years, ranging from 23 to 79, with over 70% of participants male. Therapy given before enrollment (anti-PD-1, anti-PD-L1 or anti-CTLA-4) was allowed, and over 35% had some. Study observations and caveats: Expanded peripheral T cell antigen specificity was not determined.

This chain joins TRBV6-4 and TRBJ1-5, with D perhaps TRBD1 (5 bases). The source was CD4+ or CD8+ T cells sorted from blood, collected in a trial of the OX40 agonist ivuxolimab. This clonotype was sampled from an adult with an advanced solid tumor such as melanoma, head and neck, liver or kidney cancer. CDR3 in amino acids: CASSENTGNQPQHF. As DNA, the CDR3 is TGTGCCAGCAGTGAAAATACAGGAAATCAGCCCCAGCATTTT.